This passage covers 9 T cell receptor beta chains from one sample sequenced in a study of blood T cells in healthy people across ages. The second PCR ran roughly 7 to 11 cycles with a sample-barcoded 5' primer and J-beta primers. TCRdb independently ran MiXCR on the 5' RACE reads; one entry per CDR3 protein. The sample has fewer than 650,000 distinct CDR3 sequences; approximately 26% are singletons. The data also belong to a second study, concerning T cells of mothers and their children.

The sample taken for sequencing was blood. These receptor sequences come from a boy younger than 10 in good health.

CDR3 loop: CASSLHPTGSNYGYTF. The CDR3, as DNA: TGCGCCAGCAGCCTTCACCCGACCGGTTCCAACTATGGCTACACCTTC. The chain uses TRBV4-3 and TRBJ1-2; no definite D call. Germline loops: CDR1 LGHNA, CDR2 YSLEER. V gave up 4 bases and J gave up 2 bases, with 17 bases separating them. The CDR3 consists of 16 residues.

In this sample, this clonotype turned up a few times. The chain employs TRBV2 and TRBJ2-4, with D perhaps TRBD2 (5 bases). V was shortened by 4 bases and J by 4 bases, with 8 bases between the two germline ends. The CDR3 totals 13 residues. The V gene's germline CDR1 is SNHLY and CDR2 FYNNEI. The CDR3 DNA reads as TGTGCCAGCAGTGTCAGCGGTAAAAACATTCAGTACTTC. Amino acids: CASSVSGKNIQYF.

The table lists this clonotype with a few counts. This sequence joins TRBV5-5 and TRBJ2-7; possibly TRBD1 for D (6 bases). V shed 4 bases and J shed 5 bases, with 19 bases lying between them. Per the germline V gene, CDR1 is SGHKS and CDR2 is YYEKEE (reference sequence). CDR3 length equals 15 residues. CDR3 bases: TGTGCCAGCAGCCTGATGAGGGCAGGGGTCCACGAGCAGTACTTC. It translates to CASSLMRAGVHEQYF.

The chain carries TRBV7-2 and TRBJ2-3; 11 positions agree with TRBD2. With 8 bases clipped from V and 4 bases from J, the junction kept 8 bases outside the gene matches. CDR1 SGHTA and CDR2 FQGNSA come from the germline V gene. The CDR3 spans 15 residues. Here the CDR3 reads CASGLAGGGADTQYF. CDR3 in DNA: TGTGCCAGCGGGCTAGCGGGAGGTGGGGCAGATACGCAGTATTTT.

The chain uses TRBV9 and TRBJ1-1; D may be TRBD1 (5 bases). The CDR3 loop spans 16 amino acids. The germline CDR1 and CDR2 sequences are SGDLS and YYNGEE. The ends were cut back, 0 bases at V and 2 bases at J, with 14 bases in the middle. CDR3 sequence reads: CASSVDGAGENTEAFF. The CDR3 DNA reads as TGTGCCAGCAGCGTAGATGGGGCGGGCGAAAACACTGAAGCTTTCTTT.

Only a few counts were recorded for this clonotype. The chain recombines TRBV5-1 with TRBJ1-2; D remains unclear. Trimming removed 3 bases from V and 7 bases from J, with 10 bases in between. This CDR3 comprises 12 residues. The germline gives CDR1 SGHRS, CDR2 YFSETQ. CDR3 protein: CASSSEGSGYTF. As DNA, the CDR3 is TGCGCCAGCAGCTCGGAGGGTTCTGGCTACACCTTC.

This chain joins TRBV5-5 and TRBJ2-2; D might be TRBD2 (5 bases). V was clipped by 5 bases and J by 5 bases, with 13 bases between them. This CDR3 spans 14 amino acids. Germline V gives CDR1 SGHKS, CDR2 YYEKEE (reference sequence). The DNA for the CDR3 is TGTGCCAGCAGGCTAGCTTCTGCAACCGGGGAGCTGTTTTTT. Its translation is CASRLASATGELFF.

This clonotype was found once. This chain connects TRBV7-9 to TRBJ2-5; D ambiguous. The DNA end favors TRBJ2-1, so the J call may be wrong. This CDR3 is 13 amino acids long. The germline V gene has CDR1 SEHNR and CDR2 FQNEAQ (reference sequence). The CDR3 spells CASTKTIAPQQFF. Written as DNA, the CDR3 is TGTGCCAGCACCAAAACCATCGCTCCTCAGCAGTTCTTC.

Ten or more counts support this clonotype. This CDR3 reads CSASQGLFTDTQYF. The CDR3 DNA reads TGCAGTGCTAGCCAGGGCCTCTTCACAGATACGCAGTATTTT. This chain uses TRBV20-1 with TRBJ2-3, with D possibly TRBD1 on 5 matching bases. The CDR3 has 14 amino acids. Germline assignment: CDR1 DFQATT and CDR2 SNEGSKA (reference sequence). Trimming took off 3 bases at V and 2 bases at J, with 12 bases between the two ends.